There are a few counts of the clone carrying this T cell receptor (beta chain). Its specificity is not known. The sample originates from a study of CD8 T cells in ankylosing spondylitis. Regarding the study as a whole: Some of these motif variants have turned up before, in reports on reactive arthritis synovial fluid and blood. Within matched ankylosing spondylitis synovial fluid, disease-linked clones were reportedly significantly enriched. About 8 highly homologous variants made up a TCR beta motif, and this motif appeared characteristic of ankylosing spondylitis blood. Disease-linked clones, CD8+, were relatively rare in peripheral blood.

Making use of molecular barcodes, quantitative 5'-RACE generated TCR beta libraries. TCRdb reprocessed the 5' RACE reads via MiXCR and lists one record per CDR3 protein. The table has around 890,000 distinct CDR3 sequences, 12% seen once. CDR1 and CDR2 (germline): MNHEY, SVGAGI. There are 15 residues in the CDR3. V was clipped by 3 bases and J by 10 bases; unmatched bases: 6. The specimen was blood, either unsorted or a sorted T cell fraction (not recorded which). The origin of this receptor is a male donor with ankylosing spondylitis. The gene calls are TRBV6-5 and TRBJ1-6; the match to TRBD1 covers 10 bases. CDR3 DNA sequence: TGTGCCAGCAGTTATACCGGGACAGGGGTCTCACCCCTCCACTTT. Translated, it gives CASSYTGTGVSPLHF.